The TCR beta chain under discussion was sequenced for a study of control samples from healthy donors and cancer patients. Profiled with immunoSEQ multiplex PCR; TCRdb holds only in-frame clones, not every one. The data show 120,000 to 150,000 clones, with roughly 92% seen just once and about 11% held by the top ten. The CDR3 length is 11 residues. V was trimmed by 4 bases and J by 4 bases, leaving 5 bases between them. The germline CDR1 and CDR2 sequences are MNHNY and SVGAGI (reference sequence). The chain links TRBV6-6 to TRBJ2-7; D tentatively reads TRBD1 or TRBD2 (5 bases each). The sequenced sample consisted of blood. The clonotype originates from a man aged 25-40 years in good health. CDR3 DNA: TGTGCCAGCAGTTGGGGGTACGAGCAGTACTTC. This encodes CASSWGYEQYF.